This T cell receptor (beta chain) came from a study of blood T cell repertoires in COVID-19. Original analysis: Reference gene primer amplification gave nucleated cell count estimates. The table came from immunoSEQ multiplex PCR; TCRdb's copy has only in-frame clones and leaves some out. The DNA gave D and trimming, while V, J and clone size come from that table. The data show more than 150,000 clones, around 87% seen once. Germline V gene lookup returns CDR1 KGHSH and CDR2 LQKENI. With V trimmed by 6 bases and J by 0 bases, 4 bases remained unmatched. The CDR3 consists of 15 residues. The specimen was peripheral blood. The receptor was isolated from a man aged 45 to 65 with acute or convalescent COVID-19. V gene TRBV18 combines with J gene TRBJ2-3, with TRBD1 matching 9 bases. CDR3 loop: CASSLGQGSTDTQYF. As DNA, the CDR3 is TGTGCCAGCTCTCTTGGACAGGGGAGCACAGATACGCAGTATTTT.